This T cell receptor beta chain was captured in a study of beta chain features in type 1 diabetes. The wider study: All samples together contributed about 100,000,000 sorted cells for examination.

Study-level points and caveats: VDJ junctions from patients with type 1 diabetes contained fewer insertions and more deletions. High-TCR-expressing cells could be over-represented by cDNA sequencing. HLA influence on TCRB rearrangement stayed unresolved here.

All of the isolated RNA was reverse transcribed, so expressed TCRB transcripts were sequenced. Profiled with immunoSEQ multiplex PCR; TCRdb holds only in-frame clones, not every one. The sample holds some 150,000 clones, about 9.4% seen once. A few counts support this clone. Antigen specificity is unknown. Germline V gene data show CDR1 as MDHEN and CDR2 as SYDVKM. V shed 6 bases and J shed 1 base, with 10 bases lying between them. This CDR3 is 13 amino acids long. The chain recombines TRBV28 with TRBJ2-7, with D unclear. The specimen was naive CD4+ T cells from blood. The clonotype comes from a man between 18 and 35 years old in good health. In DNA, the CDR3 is TGTGCCAGCAGACCAACATTTTCCTACGAGCAGTACTTC. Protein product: CASRPTFSYEQYF.